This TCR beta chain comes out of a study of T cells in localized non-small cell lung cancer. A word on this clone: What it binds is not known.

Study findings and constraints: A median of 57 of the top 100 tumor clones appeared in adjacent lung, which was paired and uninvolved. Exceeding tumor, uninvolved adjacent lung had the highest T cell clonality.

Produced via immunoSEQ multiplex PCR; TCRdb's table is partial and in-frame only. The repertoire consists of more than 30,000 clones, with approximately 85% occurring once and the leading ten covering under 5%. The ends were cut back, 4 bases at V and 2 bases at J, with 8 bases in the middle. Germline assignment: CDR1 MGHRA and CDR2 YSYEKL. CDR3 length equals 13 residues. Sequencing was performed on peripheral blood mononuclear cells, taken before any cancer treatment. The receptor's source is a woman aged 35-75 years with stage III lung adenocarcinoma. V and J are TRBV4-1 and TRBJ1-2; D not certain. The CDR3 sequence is CASSPVGNYGYTF. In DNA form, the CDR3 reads TGCGCCAGCAGCCCCGTGGGAAACTATGGCTACACCTTC.